This T cell receptor beta chain was observed in a study of shared clonotypes between healthy human individuals. General observations from the study: The sampled material consisted only of blood, and tissue repertoires are likely to differ.

Each sample came from a Caucasian adult donor living in Nashville, Tennessee. Into CD45RA+ naive and CD45RA-negative memory subsets, the CD4+ cells were split. Germline CDR1 reads MNHEY; CDR2 reads SMNVEV (reference sequence). Trimming at V came to 8 bases and at J to 2 bases, leaving 19 bases not matched to a gene. The CDR3 length is 20 residues. As originally analysed: With immunoSEQ giving junction-only sequences and no quality scores, filtering differed. Some clones are missing from TCRdb's copy, which holds only in-frame ones; the method was immunoSEQ multiplex PCR. V and J calls and clone size follow that table, whereas D and trimming were derived from the DNA. The repertoire holds 2 million to 2.5 million clones, around 95% seen once, with 0.13% in the top ten. Remarks on this clone: Antigen: not known.

V and J are TRBV27 and TRBJ1-6; 9 nucleotides line up with TRBD1. This clonotype was sampled from a man aged 18-30 years in good health. Material for sequencing was naive CD4+ T cells sorted from blood. Described subset: CD45RA+ positively selected. In nucleotides, the CDR3 is TGTGCCAGCTCCCTACGCCCCACAGGGGGCGCCCTAACCTATAATTCACCCCTCCACTTT. As protein: CASSLRPTGGALTYNSPLHF.